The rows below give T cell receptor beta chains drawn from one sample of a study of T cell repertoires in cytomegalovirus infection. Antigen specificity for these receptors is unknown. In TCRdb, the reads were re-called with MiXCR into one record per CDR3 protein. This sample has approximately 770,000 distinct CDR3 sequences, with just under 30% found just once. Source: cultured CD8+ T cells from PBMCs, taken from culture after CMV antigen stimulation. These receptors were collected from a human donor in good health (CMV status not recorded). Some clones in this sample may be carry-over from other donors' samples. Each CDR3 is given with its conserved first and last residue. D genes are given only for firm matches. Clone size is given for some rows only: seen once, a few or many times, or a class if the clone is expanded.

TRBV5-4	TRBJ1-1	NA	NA	CASSWSDTRPDTEAFF	TGTGCCAGCAGCTGGTCGGACACCCGGCCGGACACTGAAGCTTTCTTT
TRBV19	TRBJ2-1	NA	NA	CASSTRQSDYAGNNEQFF	TGTGCCAGTAGTACTCGACAGAGCGACTATGCTGGTAACAATGAGCAGTTCTTC
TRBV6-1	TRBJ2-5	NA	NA	CAHGAPPQETQYF	TGTGCCCACGGGGCTCCCCCCCAAGAGACCCAGTACTTC
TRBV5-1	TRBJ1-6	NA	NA	CASSLAGRAGNSPLHF	TGCGCCAGCAGCTTGGCGGGCAGGGCGGGAAATTCACCCCTCCACTTT
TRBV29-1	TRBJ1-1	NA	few	CSDGPSEAFF	TGCAGCGACGGACCGTCGGAAGCTTTCTTT
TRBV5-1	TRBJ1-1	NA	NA	CASRRTEDANTEAFF	TGCGCCAGCCGCCGGACAGAGGACGCGAACACTGAAGCTTTCTTT
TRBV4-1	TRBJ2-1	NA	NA	CASSQDIRGAGDEQFF	TGCGCCAGCAGCCAAGATATAAGGGGGGCGGGCGATGAGCAGTTCTTC
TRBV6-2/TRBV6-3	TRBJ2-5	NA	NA	CASSYLVSALARDETQYF	TGTGCCAGCAGTTATTTGGTTAGCGCATTAGCCCGCGACGAGACCCAGTACTTC
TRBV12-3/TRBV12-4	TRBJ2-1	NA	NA	CAVPDWNNHEQFF	TGTGCCGTGCCAGACTGGAATAACCATGAGCAGTTCTTC
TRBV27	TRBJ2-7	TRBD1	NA	CASSTDRGRSHEQYF	TGTGCCAGCAGCACCGACAGGGGGCGCTCCCACGAGCAGTACTTC
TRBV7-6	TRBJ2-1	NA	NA	CASSNPYDNEQFF	TGTGCCAGCAGCAATCCTTACGACAATGAGCAGTTCTTC
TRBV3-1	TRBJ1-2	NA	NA	CASSQAFQGSNYGYTF	TGTGCCAGCAGCCAAGCTTTTCAGGGCTCCAACTATGGCTACACCTTC
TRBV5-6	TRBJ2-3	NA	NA	CASSVRVVDATDTQYF	TGTGCCAGCAGCGTTCGGGTCGTAGATGCCACAGATACGCAGTATTTT
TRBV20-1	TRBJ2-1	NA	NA	CSAPGRETTYEQFF	TGCAGTGCCCCAGGACGGGAGACTACATATGAGCAGTTCTTC
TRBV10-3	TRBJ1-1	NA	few	CAIRTVNTEAFF	TGTGCCATCCGGACGGTGAACACTGAAGCTTTCTTT
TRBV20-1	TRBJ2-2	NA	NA	CSASGGRGTGELFF	TGCAGTGCTAGCGGGGGGCGCGGAACCGGGGAGCTGTTTTTT
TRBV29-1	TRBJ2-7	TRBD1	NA	CSVSGTGSEQYF	TGCAGCGTTTCCGGGACAGGGAGTGAGCAGTACTTC
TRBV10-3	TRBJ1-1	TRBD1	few	CAISEKGATEAFF	TGTGCCATCAGTGAGAAGGGGGCGACTGAAGCTTTCTTT
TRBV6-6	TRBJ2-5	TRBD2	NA	CASSTSGVETQYF	TGTGCCAGCAGCACTAGCGGGGTAGAGACCCAGTACTTC
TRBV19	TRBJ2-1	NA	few	CASTPLAQSSYNEQFF	TGTGCCAGTACCCCACTAGCCCAGAGCTCCTACAATGAGCAGTTCTTC
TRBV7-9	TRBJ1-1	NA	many	CAFEWDGANTEAFF	TGTGCCTTCGAGTGGGACGGAGCGAACACTGAAGCTTTCTTT
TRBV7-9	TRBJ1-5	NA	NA	CASSLGWGNQPQHF	TGTGCCAGCAGCTTGGGGTGGGGCAATCAGCCCCAGCATTTT